A single sample is the source of the 3 T cell receptor beta chains below, sequenced in a study of technical replicates of blood from a handful of donors. Repertoires were generated with immunoSEQ multiplex PCR, while TCRdb's copy carries only in-frame clones and drops some. Counted here are some 96,000 clones, under 97% occurring once; the ten biggest clones make up roughly 0.22%. The source material was T cells isolated from PBMCs. The receptors stem from a human donor in good health.

This clone was seen a single time. The chain has TRBV9 and TRBJ1-1; D is unclear. Germline loops: CDR1 SGDLS, CDR2 YYNGEE. With 0 bases removed from V and 0 bases from J, the gap between germline ends came to 9 bases. The CDR3 consists of 15 residues. CDR3 sequence: CASSVAGSLNTEAFF. The CDR3 nucleotides read TGTGCCAGCAGCGTAGCTGGCAGTTTGAACACTGAAGCTTTCTTT. Combining the CDR3 with reference TRBV9 and TRBJ1-1 gives the whole variable domain DSGVTQTPKHLITATGQRVTLRCSPRSGDLSVYWYQQSLDQGLQFLIQYYNGEERAKGNILERFSAQQFPDLHSELNLSSLELGDSALYFCASSVAGSLNTEAFFGQGTRLTVV.

The V gene is TRBV10-1, the J gene TRBJ2-2; possibly TRBD2 for D (5 bases). The V gene lost 2 bases and the J gene lost 1 base, with 8 bases spanning the gap. There are 15 residues in the CDR3. Germline V lookup: CDR1 WNHNN, CDR2 SYGVQD (reference sequence). For the CDR3, the DNA is TGCGCCAGCAGTGAGCTGCGGGTGAACACCGGGGAGCTGTTTTTT. Its translation is CASSELRVNTGELFF.

The genes are TRBV6-1 and TRBJ1-1; D gene uncertain. V dropped 6 bases and J dropped 0 bases, with 8 bases sitting between them. The CDR3 spans 13 residues. Germline-derived CDR1 and CDR2 are MNHNS and SASEGT. CDR3: CASRETMNTEAFF. CDR3 nucleotides: TGTGCCAGCAGGGAGACGATGAACACTGAAGCTTTCTTT.